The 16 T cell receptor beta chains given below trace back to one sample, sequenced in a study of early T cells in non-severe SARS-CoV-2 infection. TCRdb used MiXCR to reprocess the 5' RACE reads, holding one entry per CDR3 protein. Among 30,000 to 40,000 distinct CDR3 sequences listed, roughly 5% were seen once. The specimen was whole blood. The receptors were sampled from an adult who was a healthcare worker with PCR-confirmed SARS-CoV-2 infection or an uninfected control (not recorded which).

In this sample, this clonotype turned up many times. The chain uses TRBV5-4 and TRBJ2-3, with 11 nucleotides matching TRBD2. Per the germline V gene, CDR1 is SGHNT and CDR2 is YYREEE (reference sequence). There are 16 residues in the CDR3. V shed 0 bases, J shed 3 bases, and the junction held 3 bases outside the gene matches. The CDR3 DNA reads TGTGCCAGCAGCTTGGGTCTAGCGGGGGGTACAGATACGCAGTATTTT. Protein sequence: CASSLGLAGGTDTQYF.

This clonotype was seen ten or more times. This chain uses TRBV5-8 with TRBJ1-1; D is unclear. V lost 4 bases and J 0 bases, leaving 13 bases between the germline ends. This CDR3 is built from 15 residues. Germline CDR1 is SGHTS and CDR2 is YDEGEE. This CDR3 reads CASSPDGRMNTEAFF. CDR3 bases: TGTGCCAGCAGCCCGGACGGCCGAATGAACACTGAAGCTTTCTTT. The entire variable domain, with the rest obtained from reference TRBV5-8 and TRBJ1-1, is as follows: EAGVTQSPTHLIKTRGQQATLRCSPISGHTSVYWYQQALGLGLQFLLWYDEGEERNRGNFPPRFSGRQFPNYSSELNVNALELEDSALYLCASSPDGRMNTEAFFGQGTRLTVV.

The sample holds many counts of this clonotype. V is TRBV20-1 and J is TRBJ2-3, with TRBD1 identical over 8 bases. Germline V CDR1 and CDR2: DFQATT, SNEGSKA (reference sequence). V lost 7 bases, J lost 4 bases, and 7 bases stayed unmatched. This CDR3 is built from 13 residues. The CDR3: CSVRTGLADTQYF. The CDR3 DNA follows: TGCAGTGTTCGGACAGGGCTCGCAGATACGCAGTATTTT.

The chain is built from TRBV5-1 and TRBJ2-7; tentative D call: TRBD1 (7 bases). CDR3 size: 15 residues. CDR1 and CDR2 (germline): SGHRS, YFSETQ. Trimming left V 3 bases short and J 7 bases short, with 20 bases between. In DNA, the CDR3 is TGCGCCAGCAGCTCGAGCTCTCAGGGGGGCACGGAGCAGTACTTC. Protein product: CASSSSSQGGTEQYF.

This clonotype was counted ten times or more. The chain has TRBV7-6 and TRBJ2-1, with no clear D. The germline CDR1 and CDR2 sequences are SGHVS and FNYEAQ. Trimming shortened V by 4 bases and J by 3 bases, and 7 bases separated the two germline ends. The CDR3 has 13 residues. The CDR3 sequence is CASSWTLYNEQFF. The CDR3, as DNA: TGTGCCAGCAGCTGGACCCTCTACAATGAGCAGTTCTTC.

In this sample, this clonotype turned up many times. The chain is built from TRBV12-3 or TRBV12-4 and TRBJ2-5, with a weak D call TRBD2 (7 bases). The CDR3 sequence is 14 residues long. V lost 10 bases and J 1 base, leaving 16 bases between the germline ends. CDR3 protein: CATRSGGLQETQYF. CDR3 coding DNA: TGTGCCACTAGATCGGGGGGCCTCCAAGAGACCCAGTACTTC.

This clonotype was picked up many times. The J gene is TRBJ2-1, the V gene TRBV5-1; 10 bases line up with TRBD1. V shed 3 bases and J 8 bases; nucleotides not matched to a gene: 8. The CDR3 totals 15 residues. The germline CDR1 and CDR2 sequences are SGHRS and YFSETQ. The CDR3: CASSSGWTGGHEQFF. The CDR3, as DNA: TGCGCCAGCAGCTCAGGATGGACAGGGGGGCATGAGCAGTTCTTC.

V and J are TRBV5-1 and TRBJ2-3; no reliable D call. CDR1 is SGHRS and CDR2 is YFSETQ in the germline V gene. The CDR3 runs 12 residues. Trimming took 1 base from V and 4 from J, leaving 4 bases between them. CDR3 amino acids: CASSLSADTQYF. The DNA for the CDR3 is TGCGCCAGCAGCTTGTCAGCAGATACGCAGTATTTT.

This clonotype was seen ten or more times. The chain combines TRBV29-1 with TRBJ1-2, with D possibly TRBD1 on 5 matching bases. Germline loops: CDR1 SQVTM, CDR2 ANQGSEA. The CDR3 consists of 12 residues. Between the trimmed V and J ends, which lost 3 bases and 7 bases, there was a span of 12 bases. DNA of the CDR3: TGCAGCGTTGACGCGGGGGTCCGTGGCTACACCTTC. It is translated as CSVDAGVRGYTF.

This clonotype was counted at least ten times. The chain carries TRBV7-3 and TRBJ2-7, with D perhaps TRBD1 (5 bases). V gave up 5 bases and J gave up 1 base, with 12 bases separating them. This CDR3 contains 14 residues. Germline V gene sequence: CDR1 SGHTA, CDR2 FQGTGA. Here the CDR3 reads CASSETVQSYEQYF. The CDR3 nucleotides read TGTGCCAGCAGCGAGACAGTGCAATCCTACGAGCAGTACTTC.

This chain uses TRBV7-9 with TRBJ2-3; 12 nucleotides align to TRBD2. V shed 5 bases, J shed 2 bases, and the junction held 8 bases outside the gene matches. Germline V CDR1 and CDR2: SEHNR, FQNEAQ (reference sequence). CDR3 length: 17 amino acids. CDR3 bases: TGTGCCAGCAGCCCTCCCCTAGCGGGGGGGGTCACAGATACGCAGTATTTT. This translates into CASSPPLAGGVTDTQYF.

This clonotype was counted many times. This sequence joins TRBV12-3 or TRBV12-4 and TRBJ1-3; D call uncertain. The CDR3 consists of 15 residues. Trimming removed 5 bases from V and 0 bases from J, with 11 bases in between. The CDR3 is CASSRAGYSGNTIYF. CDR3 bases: TGTGCCAGCAGTCGGGCAGGATACTCTGGAAACACCATATATTTT.

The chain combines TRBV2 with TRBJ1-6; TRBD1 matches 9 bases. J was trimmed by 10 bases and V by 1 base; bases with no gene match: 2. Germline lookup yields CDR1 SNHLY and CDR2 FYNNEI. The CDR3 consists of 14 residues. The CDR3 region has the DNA TGTGCCAGCAGTGAAGACAGGGGGCGATCACCCCTCCACTTT. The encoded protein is CASSEDRGRSPLHF.

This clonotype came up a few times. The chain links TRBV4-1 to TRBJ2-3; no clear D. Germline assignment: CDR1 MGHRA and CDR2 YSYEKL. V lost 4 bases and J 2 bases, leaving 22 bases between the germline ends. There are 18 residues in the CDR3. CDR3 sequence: CASSLPAGRLEYTDTQYF. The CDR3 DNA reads TGCGCCAGCAGCCTGCCCGCCGGGCGCCTTGAATACACAGATACGCAGTATTTT.

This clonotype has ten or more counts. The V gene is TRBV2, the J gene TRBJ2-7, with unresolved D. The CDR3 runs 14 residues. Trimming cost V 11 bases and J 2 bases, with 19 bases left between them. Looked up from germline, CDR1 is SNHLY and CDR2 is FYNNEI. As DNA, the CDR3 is TGTGCCGTAAATTCAGGTCCCCTTACCTACGAGCAGTACTTC. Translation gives CAVNSGPLTYEQYF.

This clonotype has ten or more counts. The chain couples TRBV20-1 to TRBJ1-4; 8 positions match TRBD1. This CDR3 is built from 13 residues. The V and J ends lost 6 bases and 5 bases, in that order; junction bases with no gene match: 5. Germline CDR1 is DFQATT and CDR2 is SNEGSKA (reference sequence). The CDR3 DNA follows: TGCAGTGCCAGGACAGGGAACAATGAAAAACTGTTTTTT. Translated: CSARTGNNEKLFF.